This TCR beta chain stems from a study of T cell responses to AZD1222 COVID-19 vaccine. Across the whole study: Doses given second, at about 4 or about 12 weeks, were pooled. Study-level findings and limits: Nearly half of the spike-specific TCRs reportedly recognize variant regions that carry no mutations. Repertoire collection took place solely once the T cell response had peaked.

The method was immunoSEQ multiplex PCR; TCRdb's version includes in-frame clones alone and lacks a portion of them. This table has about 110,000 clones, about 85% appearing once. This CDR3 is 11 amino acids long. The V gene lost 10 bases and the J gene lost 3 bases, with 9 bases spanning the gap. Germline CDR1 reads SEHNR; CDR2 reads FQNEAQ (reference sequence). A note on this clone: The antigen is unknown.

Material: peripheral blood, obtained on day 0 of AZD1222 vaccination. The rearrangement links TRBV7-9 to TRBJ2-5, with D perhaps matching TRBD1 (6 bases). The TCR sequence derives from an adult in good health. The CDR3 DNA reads TGTGCCACCCGGACAGAAGAGACCCAGTACTTC. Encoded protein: CATRTEETQYF.